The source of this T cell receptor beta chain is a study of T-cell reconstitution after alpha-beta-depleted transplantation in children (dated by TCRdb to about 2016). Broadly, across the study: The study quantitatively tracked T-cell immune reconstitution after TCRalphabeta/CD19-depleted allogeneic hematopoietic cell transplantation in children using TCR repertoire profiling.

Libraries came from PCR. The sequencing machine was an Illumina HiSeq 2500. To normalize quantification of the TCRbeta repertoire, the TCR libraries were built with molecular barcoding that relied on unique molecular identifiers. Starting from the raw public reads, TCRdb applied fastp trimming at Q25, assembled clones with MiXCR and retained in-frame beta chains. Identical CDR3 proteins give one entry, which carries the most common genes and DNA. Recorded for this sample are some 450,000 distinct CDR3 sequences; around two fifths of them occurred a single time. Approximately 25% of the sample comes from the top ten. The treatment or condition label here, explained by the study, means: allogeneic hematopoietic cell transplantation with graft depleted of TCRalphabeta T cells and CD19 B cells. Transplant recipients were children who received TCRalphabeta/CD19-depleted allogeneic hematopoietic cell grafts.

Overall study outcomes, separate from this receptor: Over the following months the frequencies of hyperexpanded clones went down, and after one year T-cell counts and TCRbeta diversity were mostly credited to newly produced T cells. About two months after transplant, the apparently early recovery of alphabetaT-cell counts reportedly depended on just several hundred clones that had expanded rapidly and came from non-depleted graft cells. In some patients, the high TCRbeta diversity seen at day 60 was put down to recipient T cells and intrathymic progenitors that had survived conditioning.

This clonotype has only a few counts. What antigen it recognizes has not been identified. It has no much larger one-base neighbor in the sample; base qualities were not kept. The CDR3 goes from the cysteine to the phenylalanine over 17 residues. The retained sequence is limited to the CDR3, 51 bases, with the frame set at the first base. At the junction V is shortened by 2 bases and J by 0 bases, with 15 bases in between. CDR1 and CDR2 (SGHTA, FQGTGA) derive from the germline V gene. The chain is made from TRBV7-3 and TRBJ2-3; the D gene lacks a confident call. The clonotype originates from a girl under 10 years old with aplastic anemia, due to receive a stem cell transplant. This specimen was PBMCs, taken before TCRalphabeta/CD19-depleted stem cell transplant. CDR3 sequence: CASSLGPSGSSTDTQYF. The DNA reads TGTGCCAGCAGCTTAGGTCCATCCGGATCTAGCACAGATACGCAGTATTTT.